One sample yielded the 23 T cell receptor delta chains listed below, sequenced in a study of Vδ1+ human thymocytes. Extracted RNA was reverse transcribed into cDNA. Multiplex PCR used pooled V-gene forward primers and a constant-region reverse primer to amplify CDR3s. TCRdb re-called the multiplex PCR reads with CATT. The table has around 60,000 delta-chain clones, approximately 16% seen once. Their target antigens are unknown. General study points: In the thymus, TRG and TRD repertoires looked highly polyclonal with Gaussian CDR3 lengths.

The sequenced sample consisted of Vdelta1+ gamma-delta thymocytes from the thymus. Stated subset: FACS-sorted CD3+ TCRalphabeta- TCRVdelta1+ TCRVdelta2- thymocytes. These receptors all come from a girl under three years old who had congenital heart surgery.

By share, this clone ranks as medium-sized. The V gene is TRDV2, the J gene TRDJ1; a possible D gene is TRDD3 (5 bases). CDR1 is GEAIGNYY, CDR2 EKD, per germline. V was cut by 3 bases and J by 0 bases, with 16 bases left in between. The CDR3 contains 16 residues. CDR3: CACDDRGVLYTDKLIF. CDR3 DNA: TGTGCCTGTGACGACCGGGGGGTTTTGTACACCGATAAACTCATCTTT.

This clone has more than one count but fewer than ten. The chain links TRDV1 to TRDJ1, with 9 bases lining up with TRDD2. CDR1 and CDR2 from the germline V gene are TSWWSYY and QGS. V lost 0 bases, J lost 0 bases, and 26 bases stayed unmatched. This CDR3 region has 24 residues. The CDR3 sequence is CALGELRYPSYRGMKPKYTDKLIF. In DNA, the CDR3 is TGTGCTCTTGGGGAACTAAGGTATCCTTCCTACAGGGGGATGAAGCCCAAGTACACCGATAAACTCATCTTT.

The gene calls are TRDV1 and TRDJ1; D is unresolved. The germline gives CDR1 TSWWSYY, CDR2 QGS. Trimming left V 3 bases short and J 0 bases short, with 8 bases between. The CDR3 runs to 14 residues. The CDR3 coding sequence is TGTGCTCTTGGGGACCTTACTGACACCGATAAACTCATCTTT. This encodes CALGDLTDTDKLIF.

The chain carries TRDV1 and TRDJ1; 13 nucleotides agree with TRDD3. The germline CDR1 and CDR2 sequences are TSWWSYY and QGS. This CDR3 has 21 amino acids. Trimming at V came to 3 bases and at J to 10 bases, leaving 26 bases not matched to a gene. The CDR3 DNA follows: TGTGCTCTTGGGGAGCTCCCGCCTACCTATACTGGGGGATACGCGGAGGAAGGACTCATCTTT. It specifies CALGELPPTYTGGYAEEGLIF.

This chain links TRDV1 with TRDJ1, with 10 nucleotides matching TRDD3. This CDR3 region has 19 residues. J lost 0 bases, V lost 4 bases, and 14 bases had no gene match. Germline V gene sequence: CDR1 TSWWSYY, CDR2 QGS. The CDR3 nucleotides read TGTGCTCTTGGGGCACAGATTCCCTCGGGGGATACGTACACCGATAAACTCATCTTT. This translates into CALGAQIPSGDTYTDKLIF.

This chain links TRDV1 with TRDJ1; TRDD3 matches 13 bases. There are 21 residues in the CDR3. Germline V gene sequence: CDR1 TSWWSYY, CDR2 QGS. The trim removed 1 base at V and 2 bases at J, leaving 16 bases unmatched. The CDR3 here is CALGEQAPDWGIRQPTDKLIF. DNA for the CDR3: TGTGCTCTTGGGGAACAGGCCCCCGACTGGGGGATACGCCAGCCTACCGATAAACTCATCTTT.

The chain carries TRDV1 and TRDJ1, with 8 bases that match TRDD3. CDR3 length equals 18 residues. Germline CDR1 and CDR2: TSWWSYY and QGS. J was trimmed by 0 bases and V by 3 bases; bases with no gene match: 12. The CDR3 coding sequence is TGTGCTCTTGGGGATAAACTTCCTGGGGGACTTCACACCGATAAACTCATCTTT. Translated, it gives CALGDKLPGGLHTDKLIF.

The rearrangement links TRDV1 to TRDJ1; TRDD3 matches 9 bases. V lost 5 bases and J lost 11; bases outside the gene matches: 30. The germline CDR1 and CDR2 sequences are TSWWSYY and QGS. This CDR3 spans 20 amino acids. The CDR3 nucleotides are TGTGCTCTTGGGCCGGAAAGCTGGGACGGGGTATTCGGGGATACGTTGGCCCTCATCTTT. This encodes CALGPESWDGVFGDTLALIF.

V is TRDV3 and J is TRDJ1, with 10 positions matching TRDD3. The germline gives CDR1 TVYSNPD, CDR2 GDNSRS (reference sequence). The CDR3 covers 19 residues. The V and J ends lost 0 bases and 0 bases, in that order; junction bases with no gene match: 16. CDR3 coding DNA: TGTGCCTTTAGTCCCCTCTACTGGGGGATCCAGTTATACACCGATAAACTCATCTTT. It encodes CAFSPLYWGIQLYTDKLIF.

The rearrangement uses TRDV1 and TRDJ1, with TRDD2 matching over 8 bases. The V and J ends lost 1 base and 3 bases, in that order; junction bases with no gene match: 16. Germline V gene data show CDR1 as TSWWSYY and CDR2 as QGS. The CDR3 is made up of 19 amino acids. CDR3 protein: CALGEQGFLRSPGADKLIF. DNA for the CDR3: TGTGCTCTTGGGGAACAGGGCTTCCTACGGAGCCCCGGGGCCGATAAACTCATCTTT.

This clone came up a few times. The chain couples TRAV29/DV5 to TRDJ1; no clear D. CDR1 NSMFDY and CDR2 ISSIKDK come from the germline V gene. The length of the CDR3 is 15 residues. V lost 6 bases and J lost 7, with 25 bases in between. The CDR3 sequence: CADKVGKPVQPKLIF. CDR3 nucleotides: TGTGCAGACAAGGTAGGCAAGCCCGTACAACCTAAACTCATCTTT.

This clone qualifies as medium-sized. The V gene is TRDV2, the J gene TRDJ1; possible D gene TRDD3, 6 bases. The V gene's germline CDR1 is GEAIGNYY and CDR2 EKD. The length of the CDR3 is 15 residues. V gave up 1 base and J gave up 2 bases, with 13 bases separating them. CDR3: CACDTGLGLTDKLIF. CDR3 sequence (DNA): TGTGCCTGTGACACGGGACTGGGACTTACCGATAAACTCATCTTT.

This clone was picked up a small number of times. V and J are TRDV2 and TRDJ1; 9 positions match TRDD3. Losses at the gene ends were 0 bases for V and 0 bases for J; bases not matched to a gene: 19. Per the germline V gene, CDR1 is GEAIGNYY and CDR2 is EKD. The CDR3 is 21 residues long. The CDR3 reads CACDTYFFTGGPQSYTDKLIF. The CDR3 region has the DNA TGTGCCTGTGACACCTACTTCTTCACTGGGGGACCCCAGAGTTACACCGATAAACTCATCTTT.

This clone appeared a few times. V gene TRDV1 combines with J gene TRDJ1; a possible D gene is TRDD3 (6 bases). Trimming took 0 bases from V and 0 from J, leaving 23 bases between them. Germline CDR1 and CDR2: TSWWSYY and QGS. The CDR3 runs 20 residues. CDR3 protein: CALGELSLKWMGINTDKLIF. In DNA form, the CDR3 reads TGTGCTCTTGGGGAACTATCCCTTAAGTGGATGGGGATCAACACCGATAAACTCATCTTT.

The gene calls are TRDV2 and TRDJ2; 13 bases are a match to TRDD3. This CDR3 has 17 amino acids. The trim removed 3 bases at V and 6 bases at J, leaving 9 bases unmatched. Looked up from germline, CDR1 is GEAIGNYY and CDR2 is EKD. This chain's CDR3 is CACDGKLGDTLPAQLFF. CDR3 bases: TGTGCCTGTGACGGGAAACTGGGGGATACGTTGCCAGCACAACTCTTCTTT.

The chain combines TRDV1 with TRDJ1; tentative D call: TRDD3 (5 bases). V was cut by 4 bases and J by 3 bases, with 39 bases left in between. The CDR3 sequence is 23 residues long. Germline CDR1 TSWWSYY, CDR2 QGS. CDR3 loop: CALGVFHYVKVRTGGQPPDKLIF. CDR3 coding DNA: TGTGCTCTTGGGGTATTCCACTACGTGAAGGTCCGAACGGGGGGGCAGCCTCCCGATAAACTCATCTTT.

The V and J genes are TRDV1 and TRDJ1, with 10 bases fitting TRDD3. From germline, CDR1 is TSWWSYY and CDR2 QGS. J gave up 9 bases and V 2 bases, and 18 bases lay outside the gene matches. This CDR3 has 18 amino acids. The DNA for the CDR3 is TGTGCTCTTGGGGAAGTTTCCAGTTACACTGGGGGATCTGTGGAACTCATCTTT. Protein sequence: CALGEVSSYTGGSVELIF.

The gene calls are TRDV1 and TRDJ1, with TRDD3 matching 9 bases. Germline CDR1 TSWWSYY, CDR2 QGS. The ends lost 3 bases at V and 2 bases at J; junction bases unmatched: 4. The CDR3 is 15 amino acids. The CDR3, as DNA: TGTGCTCTTGGGGATCACCTGGGGGATACCGATAAACTCATCTTT. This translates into CALGDHLGDTDKLIF.

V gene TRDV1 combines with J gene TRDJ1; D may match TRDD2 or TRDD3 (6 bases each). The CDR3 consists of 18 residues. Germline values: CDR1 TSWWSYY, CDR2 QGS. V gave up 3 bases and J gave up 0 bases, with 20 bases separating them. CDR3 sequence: CALGERLPVGMYTDKLIF. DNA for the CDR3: TGTGCTCTTGGGGAGCGACTTCCTGTGGGGATGTACACCGATAAACTCATCTTT.

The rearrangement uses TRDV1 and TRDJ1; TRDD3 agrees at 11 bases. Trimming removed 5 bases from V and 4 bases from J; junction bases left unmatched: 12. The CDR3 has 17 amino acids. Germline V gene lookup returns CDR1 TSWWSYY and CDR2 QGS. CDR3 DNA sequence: TGTGCTCTTGGGAAGGGGATGGGGGATACGGTGGTCGATAAACTCATCTTT. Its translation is CALGKGMGDTVVDKLIF.

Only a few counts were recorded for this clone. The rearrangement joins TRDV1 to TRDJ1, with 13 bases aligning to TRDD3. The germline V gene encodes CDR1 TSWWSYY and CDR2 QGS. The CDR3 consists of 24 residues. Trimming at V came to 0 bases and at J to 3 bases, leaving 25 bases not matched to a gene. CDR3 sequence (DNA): TGTGCTCTTGGGGAACTCTCGGAAAATCCCGGGCGGCACCGACTGGGGGATACGCCCGATAAACTCATCTTT. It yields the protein CALGELSENPGRHRLGDTPDKLIF.

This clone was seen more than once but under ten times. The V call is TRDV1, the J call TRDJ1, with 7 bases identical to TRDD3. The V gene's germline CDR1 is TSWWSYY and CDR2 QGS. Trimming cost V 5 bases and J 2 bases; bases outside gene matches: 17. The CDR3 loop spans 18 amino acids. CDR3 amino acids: CALGPGGCPTGETDKLIF. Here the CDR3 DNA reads TGTGCTCTTGGGCCCGGTGGATGCCCAACTGGGGAAACCGATAAACTCATCTTT.

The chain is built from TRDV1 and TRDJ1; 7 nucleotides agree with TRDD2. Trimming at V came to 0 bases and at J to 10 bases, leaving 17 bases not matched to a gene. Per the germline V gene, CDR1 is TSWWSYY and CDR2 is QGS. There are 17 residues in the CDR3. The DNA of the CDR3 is TGTGCTCTTGGGGAACTGGGGCCTTCCTTATATACCATGGGACTCATCTTT. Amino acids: CALGELGPSLYTMGLIF.